This TCR beta chain was profiled in a study of cytomegalovirus exposure and HLA in healthy donors. Across the whole study: Genotyping of roughly 400 donors showed that over 80% belonged to the Caucasian-associated ancestry cluster. Study findings and constraints: One variant, a missense change in DCLRE1C, was linked in a later analysis to TCR beta V- and J-gene trimming. By HLA locus, TCR association rates varied in a later analysis, with DRB1 showing the most and HLA-C the fewest.

The donors, nominally healthy at sampling, likely had unrecorded immune exposures. Remarks on this clone: Its antigen is undetermined.

The primer mix had 60 Vbeta and 13 Jbeta primers. Only in-frame clones appear in the TCRdb table, and some are missing; sequencing was by immunoSEQ multiplex PCR. The data contain 200,000 to 250,000 clones, approximately 82% of them singletons. Germline-derived CDR1 and CDR2 are SQVTM and ANQGSEA. There are 14 residues in the CDR3. V was pared by 6 bases and J by 2 bases, with 5 bases of the junction left unmatched. Source material: PBMCs. The receptor was derived from a man aged 18 to 29 in good health and CMV-seronegative. This chain joins TRBV29-1 and TRBJ2-7; TRBD2 agrees at 12 bases. CDR3 sequence reads: CSVRLAGGPYEQYF. The DNA of the CDR3 is TGCAGCGTCCGCCTAGCGGGAGGGCCCTACGAGCAGTACTTC.